The 20 T cell receptor beta chains in this list originate from one sample, sequenced in a study of CD8+ T cells in alopecia areata. This sample's treatment: oral pan-JAK inhibitor, 5-10 mg twice daily. RNA, once extracted, was reverse transcribed into cDNA for use as the sequencing template. Sequencing used immunoSEQ multiplex PCR; TCRdb keeps in-frame clones, though not all of them. Of about 140,000 clones in the sample, roughly nine tenths were seen once. The sequencing used CD8+ T cells sorted from blood, collected at week 4, from a patient treated with tofacitinib. These receptor sequences come from a human donor with alopecia areata.

The chain has TRBV6-1 and TRBJ2-2; no reliable D call. CDR1 and CDR2 (germline): MNHNS, SASEGT. V was clipped by 8 bases and J by 0 bases, with 10 bases between them. This CDR3 is 14 amino acids long. CDR3 coding DNA: TGTGCCAGCCATCGCGAGGCGAACACCGGGGAGCTGTTTTTT. Protein: CASHREANTGELFF.

This clone was counted a few times. The chain links TRBV4-1 to TRBJ2-4; no clear D. Germline CDR1 reads MGHRA; CDR2 reads YSYEKL. This CDR3 is 17 amino acids long. V gave up 1 base and J gave up 0 bases, with 13 bases separating them. CDR3 nucleotides: TGCGCCAGCAGCCAAGTCTACAGCGACTTAGCCAAAAACATTCAGTACTTC. Its translation: CASSQVYSDLAKNIQYF.

The chain carries TRBV25-1 and TRBJ2-7; 12 bases agree with TRBD2. CDR3 length: 14 residues. Trimming removed 6 bases from V and 5 bases from J; junction bases left unmatched: 5. Germline CDR1 MGHDK, CDR2 SYGVNS. CDR3 DNA: TGTGCCAGCAGGACTAGCGGGAGCTTCCACGAGCAGTACTTC. It codes for CASRTSGSFHEQYF.

This clone was seen only once. This chain uses TRBV19 with TRBJ2-7; D may be TRBD2 (5 bases). Germline V gene data show CDR1 as LNHDA and CDR2 as SQIVND (reference sequence). Trimming cost V 5 bases and J 2 bases, with 10 bases left between them. This CDR3 comprises 13 residues. The CDR3 sequence is CASSYGVTYEQYF. Written as DNA, the CDR3 is TGTGCCAGTAGTTACGGGGTTACCTACGAGCAGTACTTC. Full variable domain (rest looked up from reference TRBV19 and TRBJ2-7): DGGITQSPKYLFRKEGQNVTLSCEQNLNHDAMYWYRQDPGQGLRLIYYSQIVNDFQKGDIAEGYSVSREKKESFPLTVTSAQKNPTAFYLCASSYGVTYEQYFGPGTRLTVT.

In the case of this clone: One end of the junction fails to match germline, which may point to a read error. The J gene is TRBJ1-1, the V gene TRBV30; no definite D call. The CDR3 is 13 amino acids. Germline V gives CDR1 GTSNPN, CDR2 SVGIG (reference sequence). Here the CDR3 reads CAWTLRLNTEVFF. CDR3 sequence (DNA): TGTGCCTGGACCCTCCGGCTTAACACTGAAGTTTTCTTT. The full variable domain, completed using reference TRBV30 and TRBJ1-1, is SQTIHQWPATLVQPVGSPLSLECTVEGTSNPNLYWYRQAAGRGLQLLFYSVGIGQISSEVPQNLSASRPQDRQFILSSKKLLLSDSGFYLCAWTLRLNTEVFFGQGTRLTVV.

The chain has TRBV30 and TRBJ2-3, with D possibly being TRBD2 (6 bases). V shed 8 bases and J shed 11 bases, with 17 bases lying between them. Germline CDR1 and CDR2: GTSNPN and SVGIG (reference sequence). The CDR3 covers 11 residues. CDR3 nucleotides: TGTGCCCGGGAGACTTTGGAAGAGCAGTATTTT. It codes for CARETLEEQYF.

The chain has TRBV5-4 and TRBJ2-3, with TRBD1 as a possible D gene (6 bases). Germline V gene lookup returns CDR1 SGHNT and CDR2 YYREEE (reference sequence). There are 14 residues in the CDR3. Deletions cut 4 bases from V and 5 bases from J, with 14 bases between. This CDR3 reads CASSPGTTGDTQYF. DNA of the CDR3: TGTGCCAGCAGCCCGGGTACGACAGGAGATACGCAGTATTTT.

V gene TRBV11-2 combines with J gene TRBJ2-2; 7 nucleotides align to TRBD2. Germline-derived CDR1 and CDR2 are SGHAT and FQNNGV. After removal of 8 bases from V and 5 bases from J, the junction contained 11 bases not matched to a gene. The CDR3 consists of 15 residues. The chain's CDR3 is CASGGGGRTTGELFF. The CDR3 region has the DNA TGTGCCAGCGGAGGCGGCGGGAGAACGACCGGGGAGCTGTTTTTT.

For the CDR3, the DNA is TGCGCCAGCAGCCACAGGGCCCCCCCGGATGAGCAGTTCTTC. As protein: CASSHRAPPDEQFF. V is TRBV4-1 and J is TRBJ2-1; tentative D call: TRBD1 (5 bases). V was trimmed by 3 bases and J by 8 bases, leaving 14 bases between them. This CDR3 has 14 amino acids. The germline CDR1 and CDR2 sequences are MGHRA and YSYEKL.

This chain links TRBV14 with TRBJ2-1; D is uncertain. This CDR3 region has 15 residues. Germline loops: CDR1 SGHDN, CDR2 FVKESK. V lost 1 base to trimming and J lost 9 bases, with 16 bases between them. CDR3 coding DNA: TGTGCCAGCAGCCAAGTTCGGACCGAGCAACTTGAGCAGTTCTTC. The encoded protein is CASSQVRTEQLEQFF.

This chain uses TRBV30 with TRBJ2-1; TRBD2 matches 12 bases. Germline CDR1 is GTSNPN and CDR2 is SVGIG (reference sequence). The CDR3 is made up of 15 amino acids. V lost 3 bases and J lost 4; bases outside the gene matches: 4. In nucleotides, the CDR3 is TGTGCCTGGAGCCCCGGGACTAGCGGGTACAATGAGCAGTTCTTC. Its translation: CAWSPGTSGYNEQFF.

This CDR3 reads CASSLESHWQGEQYF. The DNA for the CDR3 is TGTGCCAGCAGCTTAGAGTCTCACTGGCAGGGCGAGCAGTACTTC. The chain has TRBV7-9 and TRBJ2-5; tentatively, D is TRBD1 (5 bases). Gene TRBJ2-7 matches the end of the DNA better, so the J call may be wrong. Germline-derived CDR1 and CDR2 are SEHNR and FQNEAQ (reference sequence). The CDR3 sequence is 15 residues long.

This clone was observed once. DNA of the CDR3: TGTGCCAGCAGCTTAATGGGGCTAGACAATGAGCAGTTCTTC. This gives the protein CASSLMGLDNEQFF. The rearrangement joins TRBV7-3 to TRBJ2-1; weak D call: TRBD1 (5 bases). In germline, CDR1 is SGHTA, CDR2 FQGTGA. This CDR3 comprises 14 residues. The germline V and J ends were trimmed by 1 base and 5 bases, with 9 bases remaining between them.

This sequence joins TRBV11-2 and TRBJ1-1; D gene uncertain. Trimming pared 3 bases from V and 4 bases from J, leaving 6 bases between. This CDR3 has 12 residues. CDR1 SGHAT and CDR2 FQNNGV come from the germline V gene. Here the CDR3 reads CASSLGPTEAFF. CDR3 nucleotides: TGTGCCAGCAGCTTGGGTCCCACTGAAGCTTTCTTT.

This chain uses TRBV6-1 with TRBJ2-2, with TRBD1 as a possible D gene (5 bases). The CDR3 length is 15 residues. Germline-derived CDR1 and CDR2 are MNHNS and SASEGT. V was shortened by 1 base and J by 1 base, with 7 bases between the two germline ends. CDR3: CASSEVTENTGELFF. CDR3 nucleotides: TGTGCCAGCAGTGAAGTGACAGAGAACACCGGGGAGCTGTTTTTT.

A remark on this clone: Other DNA sequences from this sample encode an identical CDR3 as well. The gene calls are TRBV27 and TRBJ2-7; D possibly corresponds to TRBD2 (5 bases). Germline lookup yields CDR1 MNHEY and CDR2 SMNVEV (reference sequence). The V end was cut by 5 bases, the J end by 0 bases, with 8 bases between. This CDR3 contains 13 residues. CDR3 in DNA: TGTGCCAGCAGTAGTCGGGACTCCTACGAGCAGTACTTC. Protein sequence: CASSSRDSYEQYF.

In its sample, this clone was seen once. This rearrangement joins TRBV25-1 to TRBJ2-7; the D gene is possibly TRBD1 (6 bases). Trimming stripped 3 bases from V and 2 bases from J, with 14 bases between. CDR1 is MGHDK and CDR2 is SYGVNS in the germline V gene. CDR3 length equals 15 residues. CDR3 region: CASSDPDSEAYEQYF. The DNA of the CDR3 is TGTGCCAGCAGTGACCCGGACAGTGAGGCCTACGAGCAGTACTTC.

The genes are TRBV9 and TRBJ2-7, with a possible D match to TRBD2 (6 bases). The CDR3 has 15 amino acids. The germline V gene has CDR1 SGDLS and CDR2 YYNGEE. Trimming pared 0 bases from V and 1 base from J, leaving 11 bases between. CDR3 loop: CASSVGDLGSYEQYF. The CDR3 DNA is TGTGCCAGCAGCGTAGGGGACTTAGGTTCCTACGAGCAGTACTTC.

The J gene is TRBJ1-2, the V gene TRBV4-2; 8 bases map to TRBD1. There are 13 residues in the CDR3. Germline loops: CDR1 LGHNA, CDR2 YNFKEQ. V shed 4 bases, J shed 8 bases, and the junction held 6 bases outside the gene matches. The CDR3 is CASSRQGREGYTF. For the CDR3, the DNA is TGTGCCAGCAGCCGACAGGGGCGGGAAGGCTACACCTTC.

V gene TRBV7-9 combines with J gene TRBJ2-7; 8 positions match TRBD1. V shed 4 bases, J shed 2 bases, and the junction held 4 bases outside the gene matches. The CDR3 consists of 14 residues. Looked up from germline, CDR1 is SEHNR and CDR2 is FQNEAQ (reference sequence). The CDR3 DNA reads TGTGCCAGCAGCTCGACAGGGGCTACCTACGAGCAGTACTTC. Translated, it gives CASSSTGATYEQYF. The full variable domain, completed using reference TRBV7-9 and TRBJ2-7, is DTGVSQNPRHKITKRGQNVTFRCDPISEHNRLYWYRQTLGQGPEFLTYFQNEAQLEKSRLLSDRFSAERPKGSFSTLEIQRTEQGDSAMYLCASSSTGATYEQYFGPGTRLTVT.